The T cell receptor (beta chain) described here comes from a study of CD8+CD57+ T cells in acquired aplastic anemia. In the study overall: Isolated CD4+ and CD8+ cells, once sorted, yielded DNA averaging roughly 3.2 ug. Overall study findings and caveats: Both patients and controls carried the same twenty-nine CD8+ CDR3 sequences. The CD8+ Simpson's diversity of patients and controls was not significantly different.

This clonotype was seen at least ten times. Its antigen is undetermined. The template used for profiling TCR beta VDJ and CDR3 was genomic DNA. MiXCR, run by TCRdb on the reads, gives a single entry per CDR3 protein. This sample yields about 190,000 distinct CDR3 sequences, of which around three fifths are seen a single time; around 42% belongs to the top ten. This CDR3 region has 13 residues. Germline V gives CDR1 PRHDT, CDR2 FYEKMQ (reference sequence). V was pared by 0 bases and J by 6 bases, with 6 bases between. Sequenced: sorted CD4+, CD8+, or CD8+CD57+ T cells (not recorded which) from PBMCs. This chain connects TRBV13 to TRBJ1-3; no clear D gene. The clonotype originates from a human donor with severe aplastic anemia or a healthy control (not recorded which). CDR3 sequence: CASSLGVLNTIYF. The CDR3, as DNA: TGTGCCAGCAGCTTAGGGGTACTAAACACCATATATTTT.